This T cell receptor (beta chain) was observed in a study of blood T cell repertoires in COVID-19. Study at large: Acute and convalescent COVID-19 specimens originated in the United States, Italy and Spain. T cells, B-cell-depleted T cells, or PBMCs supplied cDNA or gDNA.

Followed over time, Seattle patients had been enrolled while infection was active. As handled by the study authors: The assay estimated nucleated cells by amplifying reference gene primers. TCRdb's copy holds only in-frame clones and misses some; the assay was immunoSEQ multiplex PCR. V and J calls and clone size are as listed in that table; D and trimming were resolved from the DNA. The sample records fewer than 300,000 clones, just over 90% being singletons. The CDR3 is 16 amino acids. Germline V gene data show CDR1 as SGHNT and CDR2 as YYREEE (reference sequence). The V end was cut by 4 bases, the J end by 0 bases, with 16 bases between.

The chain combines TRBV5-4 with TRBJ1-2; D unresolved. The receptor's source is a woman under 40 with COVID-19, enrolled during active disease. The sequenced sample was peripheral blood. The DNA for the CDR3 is TGTGCCAGCAGCATGGAGTCAGGCAGGACTAACTATGGCTACACCTTC. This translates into CASSMESGRTNYGYTF.